This T cell receptor (beta chain) was observed in a study of metastatic and nonmetastatic thyroid tumors. Germline CDR1 reads MNHEY; CDR2 reads SVGAGI. The CDR3 is 14 amino acids long, termini counted. TCRdb re-called the PCR reads via MiXCR. The sample carries 25,000 to 30,000 clones, roughly 15% recorded once. A few counts support this clone. Since the CDR3 does not end with the conserved phenylalanine or tryptophan, this likely comes from a read error. The limits of the CDR3 on the DNA are not certain, so only TCRdb's listed CDR3 is given. Before thyroid surgery, none of the patients had received any treatment.

Sequenced: blood. The V and J genes are TRBV6-5 and TRBJ1-5. The TCR sequence derives from a male donor with papillary thyroid cancer or a benign thyroid nodule (not recorded which). Some clones in this sample may be carry-over from other donors' samples. CDR3: CASSYRPEAEPQNL.